This T cell receptor beta chain was sequenced during a study of blood T cell repertoires in COVID-19. The CDR3 consists of 14 residues. Germline lookup yields CDR1 GTSNPN and CDR2 SVGIG (reference sequence). Trimming took off 3 bases at V and 1 base at J, with 10 bases between the two ends. Method: immunoSEQ multiplex PCR; TCRdb's copy keeps in-frame clones and lacks some. The sample includes about 330,000 clones, 85% of them seen just once. The receptor was derived from a human donor in a cohort sampled during active COVID-19. The rearrangement joins TRBV30 to TRBJ2-1; D might be TRBD2 (6 bases). Material for sequencing was peripheral blood. As DNA, the CDR3 is TGTGCCTGGAGCCACGGGACTTCCTACAATGAGCAGTTCTTC. Encoded protein: CAWSHGTSYNEQFF.